What follows is one TCR beta chain and its context. The junction does not match germline at one end; this may be a read error. This sample is drawn from a study of CD8+CD57+ T cells in acquired aplastic anemia. About the research overall: Healthy donor sequencing depth: 10 million to 10.8 million CD4+, about 12 million CD8+ reads.

Genomic DNA, the template, was used for profiling of the TCR beta VDJ and CDR3. Using its own MiXCR run on the reads, TCRdb lists one record per CDR3 protein. The data hold around 190,000 distinct CDR3 sequences, with roughly half observed a single time. The origin of this receptor is a human donor in good health, serving as a control. Sequencing used sorted CD4+, CD8+, or CD8+CD57+ T cells (not recorded which) from PBMCs.

The DNA of the CDR3 is TGTGGCACCAGCAGAGAAGGACAGAGTTATCAGCCCCAGCATTTT. Protein sequence: CGTSREGQSYQPQHF. The chain is built from TRBV15 and TRBJ1-5, with a possible D match to TRBD1 (6 bases). The germline CDR1 and CDR2 sequences are LNHNV and YYDKDF (reference sequence). The CDR3 totals 15 residues.